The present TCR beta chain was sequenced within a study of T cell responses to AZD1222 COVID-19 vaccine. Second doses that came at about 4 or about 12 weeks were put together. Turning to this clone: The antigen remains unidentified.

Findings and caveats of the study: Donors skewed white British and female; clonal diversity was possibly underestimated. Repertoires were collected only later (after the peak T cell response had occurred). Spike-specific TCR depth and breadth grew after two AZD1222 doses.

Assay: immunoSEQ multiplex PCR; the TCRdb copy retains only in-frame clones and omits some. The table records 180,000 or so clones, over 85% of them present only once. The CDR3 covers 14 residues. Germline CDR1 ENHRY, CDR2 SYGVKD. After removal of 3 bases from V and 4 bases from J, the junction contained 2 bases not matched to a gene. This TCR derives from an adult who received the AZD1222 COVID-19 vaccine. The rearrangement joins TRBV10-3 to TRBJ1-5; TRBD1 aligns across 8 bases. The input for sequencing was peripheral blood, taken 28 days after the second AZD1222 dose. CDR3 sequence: CAISDDRGNQPQHF. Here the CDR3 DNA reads TGTGCCATCAGTGATGACAGGGGAAATCAGCCCCAGCATTTT.